Following are 32 T cell receptor beta chains from one sample sequenced in a study of shared clonotypes between healthy human individuals. Some clones are missing from TCRdb's copy, which holds only in-frame ones; the method was immunoSEQ multiplex PCR. Of about 1 million clones in the sample, about 75% are singletons; the top ten hold approximately 1.5%. The sample taken for sequencing was memory CD4+ T cells sorted from blood. Subset denoted: CD45RA-negative fraction. All receptors derive from a young man in good health.

This chain joins TRBV7-8 and TRBJ2-7, with D perhaps matching TRBD2 (5 bases). V was shortened by 3 bases and J by 3 bases, with 15 bases between the two germline ends. Germline loops: CDR1 SGHVS, CDR2 FQNEAQ. CDR3 size: 15 residues. In DNA, the CDR3 is TGTGCCAGCAGCTTCGCGGGTGGGATGGTCTACGAGCAGTACTTC. This codes for CASSFAGGMVYEQYF.

The chain links TRBV18 to TRBJ1-5; TRBD1 might be the D (5 bases). Germline lookup yields CDR1 KGHSH and CDR2 LQKENI. The CDR3 is made up of 16 amino acids. Trimming pared 4 bases from V and 4 bases from J, leaving 17 bases between. This CDR3 reads CASSLGVGGTNQPQHF. CDR3 nucleotide sequence: TGTGCCAGCTCACTAGGGGTCGGGGGAACAAATCAGCCCCAGCATTTT.

This sequence joins TRBV15 and TRBJ2-7, with TRBD2 matching over 12 bases. The V gene end was trimmed by 0 bases and the J gene end by 0 bases; junction bases not matched to a gene: 6. Germline CDR1 LNHNV, CDR2 YYDKDF (reference sequence). The CDR3 extends over 18 amino acids. This CDR3 is CATSRETSGGIHSYEQYF. The DNA of the CDR3 is TGTGCCACCAGCAGAGAGACTAGCGGGGGAATTCACTCCTACGAGCAGTACTTC.

Concerning this clone: Distinct nucleotide sequences in the sample also encode this CDR3. The genes are TRBV5-1 and TRBJ2-7; no reliable D call. Germline CDR1 and CDR2: SGHRS and YFSETQ. Trimming removed 0 bases at V and 3 bases at J, with 7 bases between. The CDR3 runs 13 residues. CDR3 protein: CASSLGPDYEQYF. The CDR3 DNA reads TGCGCCAGCAGCTTGGGTCCAGACTACGAGCAGTACTTC. Drawing the rest from reference TRBV5-1 and TRBJ2-7, the complete variable domain is KAGVTQTPRYLIKTRGQQVTLSCSPISGHRSVSWYQQTPGQGLQFLFEYFSETQRNKGNFPGRFSGRQFSNSRSEMNVSTLELGDSALYLCASSLGPDYEQYFGPGTRLTVT.

The J gene is TRBJ2-7, the V gene TRBV4-1, with 7 bases aligning to TRBD1. In germline, CDR1 is MGHRA, CDR2 YSYEKL. Unmatched junction bases numbered 27, after V lost 4 bases and J lost 3 bases. CDR3 size: 21 residues. This chain's CDR3 is CASSPSGYTAVKGAHLYEQYF. The DNA for the CDR3 is TGCGCCAGCAGCCCCTCGGGTTATACAGCGGTCAAGGGGGCCCATCTCTACGAGCAGTACTTC.

This chain connects TRBV30 to TRBJ2-2; TRBD1 matches at 9 bases. V lost 1 base to trimming and J lost 8 bases; unmatched junction nucleotides: 5. Germline V CDR1 and CDR2: GTSNPN, SVGIG (reference sequence). The CDR3 covers 14 residues. The CDR3 DNA reads TGTGCCTGGAGTGAGACAGGGGGTATGGGGGAGCTGTTTTTT. Translating it yields CAWSETGGMGELFF.

V and J are TRBV7-2 and TRBJ2-7, with 10 bases fitting TRBD2. Germline lookup yields CDR1 SGHTA and CDR2 FQGNSA. The CDR3 runs 15 residues. V shed 5 bases, J shed 2 bases, and the junction held 6 bases outside the gene matches. CDR3 loop: CASSKDGTSAYEQYF. The CDR3 nucleotides read TGTGCCAGCAGCAAAGACGGGACTAGCGCCTACGAGCAGTACTTC.

In this sample, this clone turned up a few times. The chain carries TRBV29-1 and TRBJ1-1, with D hard to call. V lost 4 bases, J lost 1 base, and 10 bases lay in between. This CDR3 has 13 amino acids. Germline values: CDR1 SQVTM, CDR2 ANQGSEA. The CDR3 sequence is CSVGPRKNTEAFF. CDR3 in DNA: TGCAGCGTTGGGCCCAGGAAGAACACTGAAGCTTTCTTT.

In DNA form, the CDR3 reads TGTGCCAGCAGCTTACGGGGTGGCAGTCAGCCCCAGCATTTT. It specifies CASSLRGGSQPQHF. The chain carries TRBV5-6 and TRBJ1-5; D uncertain. The CDR3 runs 14 residues. CDR1 and CDR2 from the germline V gene are SGHDT and YYEEEE. Trimming stripped 2 bases from V and 6 bases from J, with 12 bases between. The whole variable domain, remainder taken from reference TRBV5-6 and TRBJ1-5, is DAGVTQSPTHLIKTRGQQVTLRCSPKSGHDTVSWYQQALGQGPQFIFQYYEEEERQRGNFPDRFSGHQFPNYSSELNVNALLLGDSALYLCASSLRGGSQPQHFGDGTRLSIL.

The chain combines TRBV10-2 with TRBJ2-3; 12 nucleotides line up with TRBD2. CDR3 size: 16 residues. The V gene end was trimmed by 3 bases and the J gene end by 4 bases; junction bases not matched to a gene: 5. Germline V CDR1 and CDR2: WSHSY, SAAADI. CDR3 region: CASSDGLAGYSDTQYF. The CDR3 bases are TGCGCCAGCAGTGACGGACTAGCGGGATACTCAGATACGCAGTATTTT.

This clone occurred many times. This chain connects TRBV30 to TRBJ2-3; TRBD1 matches at 9 bases. The length of the CDR3 is 15 residues. V lost 6 bases and J lost 2; bases outside the gene matches: 9. The germline V gene encodes CDR1 GTSNPN and CDR2 SVGIG (reference sequence). CDR3 nucleotides: TGTGCCTGCCCAGAGGTACAGGGGGCCACAGATACGCAGTATTTT. Encoded protein: CACPEVQGATDTQYF. Full variable domain (missing parts from reference TRBV30 and TRBJ2-3): SQTIHQWPATLVQPVGSPLSLECTVEGTSNPNLYWYRQAAGRGLQLLFYSVGIGQISSEVPQNLSASRPQDRQFILSSKKLLLSDSGFYLCACPEVQGATDTQYFGPGTRLTVL.

This clone has a single count. The chain recombines TRBV7-9 with TRBJ1-4; unclear D gene. The CDR3 loop spans 16 amino acids. V was cut by 1 base and J by 3 bases, with 12 bases left in between. The germline V gene has CDR1 SEHNR and CDR2 FQNEAQ (reference sequence). As DNA, the CDR3 is TGTGCCAGCAGCTTAGGGTCTGGCGCTCCTAATGAAAAACTGTTTTTT. Translating it yields CASSLGSGAPNEKLFF.

This chain connects TRBV2 to TRBJ2-1; D is unresolved. V dropped 5 bases and J dropped 14 bases, with 10 bases sitting between them. Per germline, CDR1 SNHLY and CDR2 FYNNEI. The CDR3 length is 10 residues. The DNA of the CDR3 is TGTGCCAGCAGTTACCGGAGAGAGTTCTTC. Its protein is CASSYRREFF.

The chain links TRBV2 to TRBJ2-3; D perhaps matches TRBD2 (7 bases). With 7 bases removed from V and 4 bases from J, the gap between germline ends came to 18 bases. Germline CDR1 is SNHLY and CDR2 is FYNNEI. The CDR3 is 15 amino acids. CDR3 coding DNA: TGTGCCAGCACTCAAGGAGGGGGGAGGGCAGATACGCAGTATTTT. Translating gives CASTQGGGRADTQYF.

The chain couples TRBV5-1 to TRBJ1-3, with D possibly matching TRBD1 (6 bases). The V gene's germline CDR1 is SGHRS and CDR2 YFSETQ. This CDR3 contains 16 residues. Trimming left V 0 bases short and J 2 bases short, with 12 bases between. DNA of the CDR3: TGCGCCAGCAGCTTGGCAGGGGAAGCGGCTGGAAACACCATATATTTT. Residues: CASSLAGEAAGNTIYF.

Comment on this clone: One base separates it from a far larger clone, so it is likely a read error. The genes are TRBV7-9 and TRBJ1-1, with 9 bases matching TRBD1. The CDR3 length is 14 residues. The V gene's germline CDR1 is SEHNR and CDR2 FQNEAQ (reference sequence). The trim removed 5 bases at V and 1 base at J, leaving 2 bases unmatched. In DNA form, the CDR3 reads TGTGCCAGCAGCATGGGACAGGGGAACACTGAAGCTTTCTTT. It codes for CASSMGQGNTEAFF.

The V call is TRBV30, the J call TRBJ1-2; D not certain. CDR1 is GTSNPN and CDR2 is SVGIG in the germline V gene (reference sequence). V was pared by 3 bases and J by 8 bases, with 16 bases between. This CDR3 is 13 amino acids long. The CDR3 DNA is TGTGCCTGGAGCCCCCTGTTAAGGGCAGGCTACACCTTC. Translating gives CAWSPLLRAGYTF.

The chain uses TRBV15 and TRBJ2-5; no clear D gene. V was shortened by 0 bases and J by 2 bases, with 7 bases between the two germline ends. Germline values: CDR1 LNHNV, CDR2 YYDKDF (reference sequence). The length of the CDR3 is 14 residues. This CDR3 reads CATSREDLQETQYF. CDR3 in DNA: TGTGCCACCAGCAGAGAGGACCTACAAGAGACCCAGTACTTC.

The chain joins TRBV7-2 to TRBJ2-5; D might be TRBD1 or TRBD2, each matching 6 bases. Trimming took off 1 base at V and 5 bases at J, with 11 bases between the two ends. Germline CDR1 is SGHTA and CDR2 is FQGNSA. This CDR3 is 14 amino acids long. As DNA, the CDR3 is TGTGCCAGCAGCTTAGATCGAGGGGGGGAGACCCAGTACTTC. Its translation is CASSLDRGGETQYF. Full variable domain (rest looked up from reference TRBV7-2 and TRBJ2-5): GAGVSQSPSNKVTEKGKDVELRCDPISGHTALYWYRQSLGQGLEFLIYFQGNSAPDKSGLPSDRFSAERTGGSVSTLTIQRTQQEDSAVYLCASSLDRGGETQYFGPGTRLLVL.

The chain is built from TRBV10-3 and TRBJ2-5; the match to TRBD2 covers 7 bases. The DNA end is a closer match to TRBJ2-7, so the J assignment may be wrong. Germline assignment: CDR1 ENHRY and CDR2 SYGVKD. The CDR3 runs to 14 residues. The CDR3 coding sequence is TGTGCCATCGGACGTCCGGGACTATCGGCCGAGCAGTACTTC. It is translated as CAIGRPGLSAEQYF.

This clone was detected ten times or more. This rearrangement joins TRBV2 to TRBJ2-7; D is perhaps TRBD1 (7 bases). The germline gives CDR1 SNHLY, CDR2 FYNNEI. The CDR3 has 13 amino acids. V was clipped by 6 bases and J by 3 bases, with 12 bases between them. The CDR3 here is CASREGQFYEQYF. The CDR3 nucleotides read TGTGCCAGCAGGGAGGGACAGTTCTACGAGCAGTACTTC.

The chain employs TRBV21-1 and TRBJ1-5. TRBV21-1 is a pseudogene locus. The CDR3 contains 14 residues. CDR3 DNA sequence: TGTGCCAGCACCGGGTCGGGGGCCAATCAGCCCCAGCATTTT. As protein: CASTGSGANQPQHF.

The V call is TRBV7-9, the J call TRBJ1-4, with no clear D. The ends were cut back, 4 bases at V and 2 bases at J, with 11 bases in the middle. CDR1 SEHNR and CDR2 FQNEAQ come from the germline V gene (reference sequence). The CDR3 spans 15 residues. This CDR3 is CASSSPFPTNEKLFF. The DNA for the CDR3 is TGTGCCAGCAGCTCCCCTTTCCCCACTAATGAAAAACTGTTTTTT.

The gene calls are TRBV18 and TRBJ1-1; 8 bases agree with TRBD1. Germline CDR1 KGHSH, CDR2 LQKENI. The CDR3 length is 16 residues. V lost 6 bases and J lost 0; bases outside the gene matches: 9. The CDR3 reads CASSQKQGGLNTEAFF. CDR3 nucleotide sequence: TGTGCCAGCTCGCAAAAACAGGGGGGTTTGAACACTGAAGCTTTCTTT.

V is TRBV7-2 and J is TRBJ2-7; possibly TRBD2 for D (7 bases). CDR3 length: 15 residues. V was cut by 2 bases and J by 7 bases, with 18 bases left in between. Germline-derived CDR1 and CDR2 are SGHTA and FQGNSA. The CDR3 sequence: CASSLSAAGAQEQYF. CDR3 DNA sequence: TGTGCCAGCAGCTTAAGTGCGGCGGGGGCCCAAGAGCAGTACTTC.

About this clone itself: Within the sample, other DNA sequences also encode this same CDR3. This chain links TRBV2 with TRBJ2-7; D gene ambiguous. The CDR3 is 13 residues long. The V and J ends lost 2 bases and 2 bases respectively, with 7 bases between them. CDR1 and CDR2 (germline): SNHLY, FYNNEI. The DNA of the CDR3 is TGTGCCAGCAGTGAACAGGTACCCTACGAGCAGTACTTC. This sequence encodes CASSEQVPYEQYF.

V is TRBV18 and J is TRBJ2-3, with 13 bases matching TRBD2. The CDR3 length is 16 residues. In germline, CDR1 is KGHSH, CDR2 LQKENI. The V and J ends lost 4 bases and 4 bases, in that order; junction bases with no gene match: 5. This CDR3 reads CASSLGLAGKADTQYF. The CDR3 nucleotides read TGTGCCAGCTCACTGGGACTAGCGGGGAAGGCAGATACGCAGTATTTT. The variable domain in full, with the rest retrieved from reference TRBV18 and TRBJ2-3, is NAGVMQNPRHLVRRRGQEARLRCSPMKGHSHVYWYRQLPEEGLKFMVYLQKENIIDESGMPKERFSAEFPKEGPSILRIQQVVRGDSAAYFCASSLGLAGKADTQYFGPGTRLTVL.

The V gene is TRBV4-1, the J gene TRBJ1-4; D is undetermined. CDR1 and CDR2 (germline): MGHRA, YSYEKL. CDR3 length: 13 amino acids. The ends were cut back, 6 bases at V and 5 bases at J, with 10 bases in the middle. The CDR3 is CASRRVGNEKLFF. The CDR3 DNA sequence: TGCGCCAGCAGGAGGGTAGGAAATGAAAAACTGTTTTTT.

The rearrangement uses TRBV5-1 and TRBJ1-3; 8 positions match TRBD1. The J segment lost 2 bases and the V segment lost 2 bases, leaving 0 bases of the junction unmatched. The CDR3 extends over 14 amino acids. Germline-derived CDR1 and CDR2 are SGHRS and YFSETQ. This CDR3 reads CASSLQGAGNTIYF. CDR3 nucleotides: TGCGCCAGCAGCTTACAGGGGGCTGGAAACACCATATATTTT.

A note on this clone: The same CDR3 also results from other DNA sequences found in this sample. The chain joins TRBV6-5 to TRBJ1-1; D is perhaps TRBD1 (5 bases). Trimming took 6 bases from V and 3 from J, leaving 8 bases between them. Germline CDR1 is MNHEY and CDR2 is SVGAGI. This CDR3 is 12 amino acids long. Here the CDR3 reads CASSRGDTEAFF. CDR3 DNA: TGTGCCAGCAGCCGAGGGGACACTGAAGCTTTCTTT.

This clone was counted only a few times. V and J are TRBV6-1 and TRBJ1-4; no definite D call. V lost 4 bases and J 7 bases, leaving 16 bases between the germline ends. Germline CDR1 reads MNHNS; CDR2 reads SASEGT. This CDR3 has 15 residues. The CDR3 reads CASSAQGGSGEKLFF. The CDR3, as DNA: TGTGCCAGCAGTGCCCAAGGAGGAAGCGGTGAAAAACTGTTTTTT.

This clone has at least ten counts. The chain is built from TRBV7-9 and TRBJ1-1; D is uncertain. Per germline, CDR1 SEHNR and CDR2 FQNEAQ (reference sequence). CDR3 length: 12 amino acids. V was cut by 5 bases and J by 4 bases, with 8 bases left in between. The CDR3 loop reads CASSLLTTEAFF. CDR3 coding DNA: TGTGCCAGCAGCCTACTGACCACTGAAGCTTTCTTT.